This TCR beta chain derives from a study of T cell responses to AZD1222 COVID-19 vaccine. A note on this clone: The antigen remains undetermined.

Some clones are missing from TCRdb's copy, which holds only in-frame ones; the method was immunoSEQ multiplex PCR. The sample lists tens of thousands of clones, around 83% occurring once. The CDR3 is 13 residues long. Trimming stripped 6 bases from V and 1 base from J, with 9 bases between. CDR1 is LGHNT and CDR2 is FRNRAP in the germline V gene. Broader study findings: Seropositivity was recorded at baseline in only six AZD1222 recipients. Repertoire samples came only from after the peak T cell response. Donors, mostly white British, included more females; clonal diversity was possibly underestimated.

Sequenced here: peripheral blood, sampled on day 0 of AZD1222 vaccination. This TCR was recovered from an adult in good health. V and J are TRBV12-5 and TRBJ1-1, with D possibly matching TRBD1 (5 bases). CDR3 sequence: CASGNTGNTEAFF. The CDR3 region has the DNA TGTGCTAGTGGAAACACAGGGAACACTGAAGCTTTCTTT. Full variable domain (rest looked up from reference TRBV12-5 and TRBJ1-1): DARVTQTPRHKVTEMGQEVTMRCQPILGHNTVFWYRQTMMQGLELLAYFRNRAPLDDSGMPKDRFSAEMPDATLATLKIQPSEPRDSAVYFCASGNTGNTEAFFGQGTRLTVV.